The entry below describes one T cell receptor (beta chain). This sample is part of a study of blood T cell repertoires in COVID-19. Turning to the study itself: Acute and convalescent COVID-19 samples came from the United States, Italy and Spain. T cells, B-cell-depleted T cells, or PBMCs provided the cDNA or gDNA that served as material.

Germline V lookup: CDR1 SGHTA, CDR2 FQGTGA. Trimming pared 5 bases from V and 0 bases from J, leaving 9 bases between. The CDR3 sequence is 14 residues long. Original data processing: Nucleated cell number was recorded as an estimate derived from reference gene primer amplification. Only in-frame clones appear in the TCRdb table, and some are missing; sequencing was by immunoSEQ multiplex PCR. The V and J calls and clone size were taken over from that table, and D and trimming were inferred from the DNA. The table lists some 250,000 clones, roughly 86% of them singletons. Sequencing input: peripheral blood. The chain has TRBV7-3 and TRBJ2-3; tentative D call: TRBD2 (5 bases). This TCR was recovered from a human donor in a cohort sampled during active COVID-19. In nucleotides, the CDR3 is TGTGCCAGCAGCCCGGGAACCAGCACAGATACGCAGTATTTT. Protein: CASSPGTSTDTQYF.